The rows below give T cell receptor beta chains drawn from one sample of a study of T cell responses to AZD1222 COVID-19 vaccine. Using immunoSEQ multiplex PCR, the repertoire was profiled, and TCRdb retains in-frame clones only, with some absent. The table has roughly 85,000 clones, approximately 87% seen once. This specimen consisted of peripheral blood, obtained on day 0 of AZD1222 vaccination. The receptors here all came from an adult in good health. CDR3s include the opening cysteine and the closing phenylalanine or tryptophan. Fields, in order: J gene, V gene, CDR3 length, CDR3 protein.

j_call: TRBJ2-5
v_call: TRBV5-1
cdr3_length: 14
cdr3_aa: CASRTQAFQETQYF

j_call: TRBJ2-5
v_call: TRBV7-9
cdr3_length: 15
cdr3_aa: CASSPPGVPRETQYF

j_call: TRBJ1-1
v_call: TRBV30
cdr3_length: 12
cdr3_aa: CAWSRGATEAFF

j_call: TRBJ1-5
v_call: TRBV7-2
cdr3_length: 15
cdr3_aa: CASSREGFGYQPQHF

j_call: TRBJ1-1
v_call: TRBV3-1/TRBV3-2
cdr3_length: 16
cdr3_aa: CASSQTGGGLNTEAFF

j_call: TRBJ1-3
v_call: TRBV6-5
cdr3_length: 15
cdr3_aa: CASSRESYSGNTIYF

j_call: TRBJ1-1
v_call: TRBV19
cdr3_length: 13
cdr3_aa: CASSIVRETEAFF

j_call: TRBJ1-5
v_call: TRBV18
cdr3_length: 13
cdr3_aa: CASSGDRSMPQHF

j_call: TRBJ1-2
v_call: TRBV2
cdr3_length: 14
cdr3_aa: CASSEVRSNYGYTF

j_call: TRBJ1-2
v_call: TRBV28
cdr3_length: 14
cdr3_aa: CASSGPIRGYGYTF

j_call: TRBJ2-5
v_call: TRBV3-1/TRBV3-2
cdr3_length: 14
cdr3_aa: CASSPTEVQETQYF

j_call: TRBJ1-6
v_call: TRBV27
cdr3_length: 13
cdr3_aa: CASSLRGGSPLHF

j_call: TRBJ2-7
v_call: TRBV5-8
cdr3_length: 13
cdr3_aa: CASSYGQGYEQYF

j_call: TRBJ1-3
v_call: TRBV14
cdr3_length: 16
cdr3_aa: CASSQDGRKSGNTIYF

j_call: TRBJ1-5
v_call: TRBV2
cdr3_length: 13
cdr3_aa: CASSGQPNQPQHF

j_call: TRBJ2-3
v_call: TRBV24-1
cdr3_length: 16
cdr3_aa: CATSDSSGTVADTQYF

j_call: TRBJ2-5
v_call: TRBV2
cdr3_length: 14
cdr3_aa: CASSGTGGGETQYF

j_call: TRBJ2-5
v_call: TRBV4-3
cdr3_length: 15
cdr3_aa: CASSQDGRAQETQYF

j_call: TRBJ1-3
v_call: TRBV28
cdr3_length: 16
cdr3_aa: CASSWGLDRSGNTIYF

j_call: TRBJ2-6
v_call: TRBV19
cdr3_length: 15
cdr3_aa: CASSIRASGANVLTF

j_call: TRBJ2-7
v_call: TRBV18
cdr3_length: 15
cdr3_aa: CASSPSNIRTENQYF

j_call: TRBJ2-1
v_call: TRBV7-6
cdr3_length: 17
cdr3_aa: CASSYSAGTGGYNEQFF

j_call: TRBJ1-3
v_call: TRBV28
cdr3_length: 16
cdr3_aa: CASRLTGGFSGNTIYF

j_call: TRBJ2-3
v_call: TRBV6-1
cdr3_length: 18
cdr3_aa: CASSADWTGQGSTDTQYF

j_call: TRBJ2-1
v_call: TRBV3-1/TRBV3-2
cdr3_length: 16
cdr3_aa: CASSQYSSGLADEQFF

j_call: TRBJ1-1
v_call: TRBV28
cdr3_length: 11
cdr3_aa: CASSTQVEAFF

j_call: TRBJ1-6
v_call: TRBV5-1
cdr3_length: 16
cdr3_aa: CASSLRGQGWDSPLHF

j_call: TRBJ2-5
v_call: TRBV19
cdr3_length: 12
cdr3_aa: CASSRYQETQYF

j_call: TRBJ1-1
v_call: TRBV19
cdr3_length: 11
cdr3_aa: CAAARGTEAFF

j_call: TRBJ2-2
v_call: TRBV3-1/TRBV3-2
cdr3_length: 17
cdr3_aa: CASSLQQRGVGTGELFF

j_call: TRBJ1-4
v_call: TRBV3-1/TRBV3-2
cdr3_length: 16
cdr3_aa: CASSPPIGTGDEKLFF

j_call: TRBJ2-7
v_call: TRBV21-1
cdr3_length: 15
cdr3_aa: CASSPSQGVPYEQYF

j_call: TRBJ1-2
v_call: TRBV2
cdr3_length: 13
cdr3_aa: CASSVGTGQGYTF

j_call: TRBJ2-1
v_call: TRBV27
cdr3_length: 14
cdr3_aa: CASSRDRGPNEQFF

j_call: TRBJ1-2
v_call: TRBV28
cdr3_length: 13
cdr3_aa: CASSLGAHYGYTF

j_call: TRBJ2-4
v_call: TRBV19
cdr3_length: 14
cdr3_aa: CASSMWEPKNIQYF

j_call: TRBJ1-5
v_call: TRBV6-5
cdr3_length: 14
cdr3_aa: CASSYGYSNQPQHF

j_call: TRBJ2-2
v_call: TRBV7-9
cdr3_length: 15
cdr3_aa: CASSPQGSGTGELFF

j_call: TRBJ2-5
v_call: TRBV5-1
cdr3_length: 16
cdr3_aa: CASRVGTGPSQETQYF

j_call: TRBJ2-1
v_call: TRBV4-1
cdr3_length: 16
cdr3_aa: CASSQEVGQGYNEQFF

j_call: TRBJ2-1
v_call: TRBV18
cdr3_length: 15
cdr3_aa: CASSPSGSEYNEQFF

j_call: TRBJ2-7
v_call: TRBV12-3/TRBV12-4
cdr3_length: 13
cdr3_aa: CASSSIQGYEQYF

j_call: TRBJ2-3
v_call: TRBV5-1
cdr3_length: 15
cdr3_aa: CASSSGGLSTDTQYF

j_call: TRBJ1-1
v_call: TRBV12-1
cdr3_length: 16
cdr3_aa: CAIPFPGFAGNTEAFF

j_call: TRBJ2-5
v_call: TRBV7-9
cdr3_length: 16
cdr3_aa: CASSLEGRMGSETQYF

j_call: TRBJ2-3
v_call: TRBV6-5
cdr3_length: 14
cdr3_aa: CASKGEGHADTQYF

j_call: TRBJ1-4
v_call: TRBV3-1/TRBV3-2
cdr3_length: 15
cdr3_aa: CASSQDRAGREKLFF

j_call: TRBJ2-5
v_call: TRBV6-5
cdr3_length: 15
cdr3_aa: CASSGLAGPQETQYF

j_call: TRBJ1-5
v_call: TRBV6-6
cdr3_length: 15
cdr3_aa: CASSYSGEARQPQHF

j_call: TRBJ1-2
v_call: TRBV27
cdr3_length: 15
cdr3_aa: CASSLARGGGSGYTF

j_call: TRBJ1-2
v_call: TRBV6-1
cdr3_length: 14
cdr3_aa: CASSEAVRVYGYTF